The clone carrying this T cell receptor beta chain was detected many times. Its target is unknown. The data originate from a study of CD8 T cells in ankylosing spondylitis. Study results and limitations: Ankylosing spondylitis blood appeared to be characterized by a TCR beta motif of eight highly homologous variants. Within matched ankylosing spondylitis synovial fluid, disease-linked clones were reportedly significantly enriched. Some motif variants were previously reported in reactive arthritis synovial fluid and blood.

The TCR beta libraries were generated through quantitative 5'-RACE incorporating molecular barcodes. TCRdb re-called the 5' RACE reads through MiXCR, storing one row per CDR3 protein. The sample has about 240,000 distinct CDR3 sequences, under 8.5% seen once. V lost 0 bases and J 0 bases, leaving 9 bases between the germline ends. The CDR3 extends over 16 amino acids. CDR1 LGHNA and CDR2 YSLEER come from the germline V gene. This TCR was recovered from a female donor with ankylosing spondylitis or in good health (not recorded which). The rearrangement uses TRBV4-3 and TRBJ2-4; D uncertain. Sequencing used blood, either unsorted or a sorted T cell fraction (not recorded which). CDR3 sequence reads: CASSQDVRLAKNIQYF. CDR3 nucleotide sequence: TGCGCCAGCAGCCAAGATGTCCGGCTAGCCAAAAACATTCAGTACTTC.